The clone carrying this T cell receptor (beta chain) was recorded at least ten times. Time point of the sample: before trial treatment. The data stem from a study of low-dose radiotherapy and immunotherapy resistance in tumors. Both a constant-region primer and a V-primer adapter served to amplify TCRs across 20 to 25 PCR cycles. Using its own MiXCR run on the reads, TCRdb lists one record per CDR3 protein. The repertoire consists of about 46,000 distinct CDR3 sequences, with about an eighth occurring once and the leading ten covering roughly 6.4%. Sample: PBMCs, taken before treatment. This clonotype was sampled from a female donor with ovarian cancer.

In DNA, the CDR3 is TGTGCCATCAGTGAGCCGACGGTGGGCACAGATACGCAGTATTTT. It is translated as CAISEPTVGTDTQYF. This sequence joins TRBV10-3 and TRBJ2-3, with unresolved D. Germline CDR1 ENHRY, CDR2 SYGVKD. This CDR3 comprises 15 residues. The V end lost 2 bases, the J end lost 1 base, and 10 bases lay between the germline ends.